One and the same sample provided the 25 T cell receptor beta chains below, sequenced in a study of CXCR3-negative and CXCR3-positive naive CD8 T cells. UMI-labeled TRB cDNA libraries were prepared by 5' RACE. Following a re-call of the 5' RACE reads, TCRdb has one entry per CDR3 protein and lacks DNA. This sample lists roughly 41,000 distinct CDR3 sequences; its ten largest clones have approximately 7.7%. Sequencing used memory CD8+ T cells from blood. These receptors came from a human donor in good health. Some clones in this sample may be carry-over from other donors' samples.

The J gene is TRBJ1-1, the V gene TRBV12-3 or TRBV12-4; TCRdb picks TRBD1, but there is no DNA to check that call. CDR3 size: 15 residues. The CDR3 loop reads CASSSPHKMNTEAFF.

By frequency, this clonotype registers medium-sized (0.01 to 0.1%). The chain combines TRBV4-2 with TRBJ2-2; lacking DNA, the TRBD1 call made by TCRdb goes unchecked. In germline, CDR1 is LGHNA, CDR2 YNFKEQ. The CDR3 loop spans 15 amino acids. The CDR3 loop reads CASSQTDGGAGELFF.

The CDR3 is CASSPSGEANTGELFF. The rearrangement links TRBV3-1 to TRBJ2-2; the D call from TCRdb, TRBD2, cannot be confirmed without DNA. CDR3 length equals 16 residues. Germline values: CDR1 LGHDT, CDR2 YNNKEL (reference sequence).

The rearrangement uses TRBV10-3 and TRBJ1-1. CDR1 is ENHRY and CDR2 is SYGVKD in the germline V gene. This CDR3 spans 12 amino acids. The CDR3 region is CASRDSATEAFF.

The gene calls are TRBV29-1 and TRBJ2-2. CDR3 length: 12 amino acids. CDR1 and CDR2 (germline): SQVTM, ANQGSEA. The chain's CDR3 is CSVVWNTGELFF.

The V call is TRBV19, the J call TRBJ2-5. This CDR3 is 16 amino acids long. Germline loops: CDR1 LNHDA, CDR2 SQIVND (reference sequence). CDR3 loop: CASSIGSVREQETQYF.

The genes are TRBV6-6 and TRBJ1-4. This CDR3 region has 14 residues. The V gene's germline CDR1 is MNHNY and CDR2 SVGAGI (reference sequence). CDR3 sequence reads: CASSYWDSNEKLFF.

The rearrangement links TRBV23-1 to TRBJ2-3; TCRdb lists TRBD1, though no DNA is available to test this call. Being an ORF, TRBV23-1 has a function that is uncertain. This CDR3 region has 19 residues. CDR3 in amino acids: CASSQSAPRGPGGTDTQYF.

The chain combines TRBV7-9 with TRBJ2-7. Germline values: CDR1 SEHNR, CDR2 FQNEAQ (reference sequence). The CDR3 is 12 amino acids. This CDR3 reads CASSPFVDEQYF.

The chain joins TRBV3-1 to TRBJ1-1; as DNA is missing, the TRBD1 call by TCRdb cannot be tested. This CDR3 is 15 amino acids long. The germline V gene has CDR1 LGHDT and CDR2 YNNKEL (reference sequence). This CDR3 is CASSAQIGQDTEAFF.

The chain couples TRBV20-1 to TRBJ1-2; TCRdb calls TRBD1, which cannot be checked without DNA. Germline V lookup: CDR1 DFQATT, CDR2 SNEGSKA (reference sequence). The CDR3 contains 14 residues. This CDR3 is CSASDSGEHYGYTF.

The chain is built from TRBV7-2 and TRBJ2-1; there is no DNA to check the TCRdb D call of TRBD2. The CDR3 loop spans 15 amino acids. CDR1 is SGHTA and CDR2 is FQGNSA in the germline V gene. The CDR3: CASSSVAGAYNEQFF.

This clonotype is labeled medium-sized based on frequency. CDR3 sequence: CASSLRMYTEAFF. The rearrangement uses TRBV7-3 and TRBJ1-1. The V gene's germline CDR1 is SGHTA and CDR2 FQGTGA. The CDR3 is 13 residues long.

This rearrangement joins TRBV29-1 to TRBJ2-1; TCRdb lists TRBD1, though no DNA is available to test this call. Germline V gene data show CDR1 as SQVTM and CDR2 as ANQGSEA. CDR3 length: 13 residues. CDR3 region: CSGRDGTYNEQFF.

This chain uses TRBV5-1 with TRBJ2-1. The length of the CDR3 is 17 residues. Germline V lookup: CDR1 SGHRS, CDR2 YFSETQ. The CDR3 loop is CASSLGLGLSSYNEQFF.

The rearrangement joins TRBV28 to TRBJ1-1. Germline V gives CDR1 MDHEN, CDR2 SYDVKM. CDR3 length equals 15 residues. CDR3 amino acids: CASSLIGERATEAFF.

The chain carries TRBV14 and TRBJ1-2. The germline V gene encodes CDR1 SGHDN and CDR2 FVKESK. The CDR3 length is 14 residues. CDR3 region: CASSQGGFNYGYTF.

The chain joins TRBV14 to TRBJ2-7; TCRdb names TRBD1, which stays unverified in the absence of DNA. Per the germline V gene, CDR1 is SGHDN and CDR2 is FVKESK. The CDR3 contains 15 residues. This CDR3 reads CASSPQSRGTYEQYF.

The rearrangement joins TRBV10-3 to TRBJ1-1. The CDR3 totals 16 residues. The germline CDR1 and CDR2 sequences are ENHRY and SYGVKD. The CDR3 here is CAISVFQGAWNTEAFF.

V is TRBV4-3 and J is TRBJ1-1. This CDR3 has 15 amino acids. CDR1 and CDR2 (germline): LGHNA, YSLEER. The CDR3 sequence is CASSQDRLQTLEAFF.

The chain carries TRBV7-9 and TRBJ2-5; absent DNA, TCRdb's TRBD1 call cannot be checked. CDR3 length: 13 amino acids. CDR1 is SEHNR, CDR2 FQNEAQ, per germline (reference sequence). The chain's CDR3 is CASSYGGQETQYF.

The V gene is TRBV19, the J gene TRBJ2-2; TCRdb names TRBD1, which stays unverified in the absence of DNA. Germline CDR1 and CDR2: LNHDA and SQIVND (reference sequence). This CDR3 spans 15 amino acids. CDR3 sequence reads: CASTAGQEFTGELFF.

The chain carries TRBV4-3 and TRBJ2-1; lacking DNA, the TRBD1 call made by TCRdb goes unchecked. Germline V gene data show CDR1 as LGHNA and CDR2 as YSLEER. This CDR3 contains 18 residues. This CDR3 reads CASSAEGLAGSSYNEQFF.

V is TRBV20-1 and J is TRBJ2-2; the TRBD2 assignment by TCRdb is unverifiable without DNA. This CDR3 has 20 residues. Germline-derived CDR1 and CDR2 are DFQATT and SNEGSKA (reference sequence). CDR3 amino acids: CSARDKTGTSGVLHTGELFF.

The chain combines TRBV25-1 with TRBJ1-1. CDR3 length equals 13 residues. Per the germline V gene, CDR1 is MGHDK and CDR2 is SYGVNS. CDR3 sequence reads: CASAWSTNTEAFF.